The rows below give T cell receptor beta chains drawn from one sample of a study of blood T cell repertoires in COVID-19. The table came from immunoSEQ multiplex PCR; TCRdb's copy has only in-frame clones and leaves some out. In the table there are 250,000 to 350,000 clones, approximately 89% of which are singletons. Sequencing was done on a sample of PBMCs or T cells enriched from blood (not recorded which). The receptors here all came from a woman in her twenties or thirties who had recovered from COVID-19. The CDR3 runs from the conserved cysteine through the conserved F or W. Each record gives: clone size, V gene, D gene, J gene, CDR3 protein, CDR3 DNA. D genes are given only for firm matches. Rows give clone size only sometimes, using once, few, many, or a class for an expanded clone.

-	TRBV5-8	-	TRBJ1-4	CASNRLRGGIANEKLFF	TGTGCCAGCAACCGACTCCGGGGGGGGATAGCTAATGAAAAACTGTTTTTT
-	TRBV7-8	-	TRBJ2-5	CASSARETQYF	TGTGCCAGCAGCGCGCGGGAGACCCAGTACTTC
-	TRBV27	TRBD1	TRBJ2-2	CASRTREGAHTGELFF	TGTGCCAGCAGGACCCGAGAGGGGGCCCACACCGGGGAGCTGTTTTTT
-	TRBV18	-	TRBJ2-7	CASSEQGGASYEQYF	TGTGCCAGCTCAGAACAGGGGGGGGCCTCCTACGAGCAGTACTTC
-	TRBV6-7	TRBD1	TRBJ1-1	CASSLTPETGEMNTEAFF	TGTGCCAGCAGCCTCACCCCCGAAACAGGGGAAATGAACACTGAAGCTTTCTTT
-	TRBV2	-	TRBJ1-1	CASSEFLDMNTEAFF	TGTGCCAGCAGTGAATTTCTGGACATGAACACTGAAGCTTTCTTT
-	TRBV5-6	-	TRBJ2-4	CASSSTVGKNIQYF	TGTGCCAGCAGCTCCACCGTCGGCAAAAACATTCAGTACTTC
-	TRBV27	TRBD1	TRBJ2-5	CASSTRGTGWRQETQYF	TGTGCCAGCAGTACCCGAGGGACAGGGTGGAGGCAAGAGACCCAGTACTTC
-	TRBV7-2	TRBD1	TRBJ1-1	CASTTSGGNTEAFF	TGTGCCAGCACCACATCAGGGGGTAACACTGAAGCTTTCTTT
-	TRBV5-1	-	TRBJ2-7	CASNLGGIGSYEQYF	TGCGCCAGCAATTTAGGGGGTATAGGGTCCTACGAGCAGTACTTC
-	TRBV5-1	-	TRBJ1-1	CASSPVGREVTEAFF	TGCGCCAGCAGCCCGGTGGGGCGCGAGGTCACTGAAGCTTTCTTT
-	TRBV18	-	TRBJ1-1	CASSRETAEAFF	TGTGCCAGCTCACGAGAGACAGCTGAAGCTTTCTTT
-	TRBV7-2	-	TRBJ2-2	CASSLAPRGTGELFF	TGTGCCAGCAGCTTAGCCCCCCGGGGAACCGGGGAGCTGTTTTTT
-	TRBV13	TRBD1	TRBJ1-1	CASSKDGDRGTEAFF	TGTGCCAGCAGCAAAGACGGGGACAGGGGGACTGAAGCTTTCTTT
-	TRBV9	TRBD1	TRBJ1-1	CASSVAGGTAEAFF	TGTGCCAGCAGCGTAGCAGGGGGGACTGCTGAAGCTTTCTTT
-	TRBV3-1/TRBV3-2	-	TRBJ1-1	CASSQGLDTEAFF	TGTGCCAGCAGCCAAGGATTAGACACTGAAGCTTTCTTT
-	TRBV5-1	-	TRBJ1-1	CASSSLGPGNTEAFF	TGCGCCAGCAGCTCCCTGGGGCCTGGGAACACTGAAGCTTTCTTT
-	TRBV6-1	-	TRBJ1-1	CASCETGNTEAFF	TGTGCCAGCTGTGAGACGGGGAACACTGAAGCTTTCTTT
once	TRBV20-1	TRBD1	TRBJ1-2	CSASQGAGYTF	TGCAGTGCTAGTCAGGGGGCCGGCTACACCTTC
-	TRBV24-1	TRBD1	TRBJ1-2	CATSDGGQRDYGYTF	TGTGCCACCAGTGATGGGGGACAGCGAGATTATGGCTACACCTTC
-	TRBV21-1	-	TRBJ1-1	CASSKYRGWAGGNNTEAFF	-
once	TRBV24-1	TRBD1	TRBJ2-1	CATSGGQGSYNEQFF	TGTGCCACCAGTGGAGGACAGGGGAGTTACAATGAGCAGTTCTTC